This T cell receptor beta chain was obtained from a study of identical twins. The CDR3 extends over 15 amino acids. From germline, CDR1 is SEHNR and CDR2 FQNEAQ (reference sequence). V was cut by 4 bases and J by 8 bases, with 17 bases left in between. Broader study findings: Out-of-frame alpha sequences shared between twins exhibited an excess of low generation probability. Insertions were reduced in abundant cord blood beta clonotypes but not in memory repertoires. Conclusions were drawn cross-sectionally by statistical analysis, without following the same donors.

This clonotype has a handful of counts. Its target is not known. Using its own MiXCR run on the 5' RACE reads, TCRdb lists one record per CDR3 protein. This sample has about 210,000 distinct CDR3 sequences, with over 8% found just once. The sample was memory (CD45RO+) T cells sorted from blood. The sequence derives from a woman aged 18-29 years in good health. The rearrangement links TRBV7-9 to TRBJ1-4; D perhaps matches TRBD1 (5 bases). Here the CDR3 reads CASSWQTDAYEKLFF. Written as DNA, the CDR3 is TGTGCCAGCAGCTGGCAGACAGATGCCTACGAAAAACTGTTTTTT. Using reference TRBV7-9 and TRBJ1-4 for the parts outside the CDR3, the full variable domain is DTGVSQNPRHKITKRGQNVTFRCDPISEHNRLYWYRQTLGQGPEFLTYFQNEAQLEKSRLLSDRFSAERPKGSFSTLEIQRTEQGDSAMYLCASSWQTDAYEKLFFGSGTQLSVL.